These 12 T cell receptor beta chains were all obtained from the same sample, sequenced in a study of shared clonotypes between healthy human individuals. The method was immunoSEQ multiplex PCR; TCRdb's version includes in-frame clones alone and lacks a portion of them. Among around 500,000 clones, less than 80% were seen once, and the ten largest hold 12%. The sequencing input was PBMCs. The receptors shown here come from a woman aged 35 to 49 in good health. Some clones in this sample may be carry-over from other donors' samples.

This clone has only one observation. The chain employs TRBV4-2 and TRBJ1-5; no reliable D call. The germline V gene encodes CDR1 LGHNA and CDR2 YNFKEQ. This CDR3 has 16 residues. V lost 0 bases and J 2 bases, leaving 11 bases between the germline ends. The CDR3 loop is CASSQDGTDGNQPQHF. The CDR3 DNA reads as TGTGCCAGCAGCCAAGATGGAACTGACGGCAATCAGCCCCAGCATTTT.

This CDR3 reads CAWRMNTEAFF. The CDR3 DNA reads TGTGCCTGGAGAATGAACACTGAAGCTTTCTTT. The chain recombines TRBV30 with TRBJ1-1; no firm D call. CDR3 size: 11 residues. V was pared by 3 bases and J by 0 bases, with 2 bases between. Germline-derived CDR1 and CDR2 are GTSNPN and SVGIG (reference sequence).

This clone was recorded at least ten times. The gene calls are TRBV4-2 and TRBJ2-3; D may correspond to TRBD1 or TRBD2 (5 bases each). V gave up 6 bases and J gave up 1 base, with 20 bases separating them. Per germline, CDR1 LGHNA and CDR2 YNFKEQ. This CDR3 is 17 amino acids long. For the CDR3, the DNA is TGTGCCAGCAGTCCAAGGGCAAACGGGGCTCGCACAGATACGCAGTATTTT. It encodes CASSPRANGARTDTQYF.

The chain recombines TRBV5-1 with TRBJ2-2, with 10 bases fitting TRBD1. This CDR3 comprises 13 residues. Germline values: CDR1 SGHRS, CDR2 YFSETQ. V trimming: 5 bases; J trimming: 7 bases; junction bases outside the gene matches: 2. CDR3 nucleotides: TGCGCCAGCAGGACAGGGGGCTTCGGGGAGCTGTTTTTT. It codes for CASRTGGFGELFF.

The J gene is TRBJ2-7, the V gene TRBV5-4; TRBD1 or TRBD2 may be the D gene (5 bases each). CDR1 is SGHNT and CDR2 is YYREEE in the germline V gene (reference sequence). CDR3 length equals 14 residues. V dropped 4 bases and J dropped 4 bases, with 15 bases sitting between them. The CDR3 DNA sequence: TGTGCCAGCAGCCGGGACGGTTTGGGGTACGAGCAGTACTTC. Translated: CASSRDGLGYEQYF.

The gene calls are TRBV15 and TRBJ2-7; maybe TRBD1 (9 bases). The CDR3 is 17 amino acids. Trimming shortened V by 4 bases and J by 9 bases, and 28 bases separated the two germline ends. Germline V gives CDR1 LNHNV, CDR2 YYDKDF (reference sequence). The CDR3 here is CATSTRTGESGSRMQYF. The DNA of the CDR3 is TGTGCCACCAGCACGAGGACAGGGGAAAGCGGGAGCCGTATGCAGTACTTC.

This clone was observed many times. Other DNA sequences from this sample encode an identical CDR3 as well. This chain uses TRBV5-4 with TRBJ1-1; no reliable D call. V was pared by 0 bases and J by 4 bases, with 7 bases between. CDR3 length equals 13 residues. Germline V gene lookup returns CDR1 SGHNT and CDR2 YYREEE (reference sequence). The CDR3 sequence: CASSLAGFTEAFF. DNA of the CDR3: TGTGCCAGCAGCTTGGCAGGTTTCACTGAAGCTTTCTTT. Full variable domain (outside the CDR3, taken from reference TRBV5-4 and TRBJ1-1): ETGVTQSPTHLIKTRGQQVTLRCSSQSGHNTVSWYQQALGQGPQFIFQYYREEENGRGNFPPRFSGLQFPNYSSELNVNALELDDSALYLCASSLAGFTEAFFGQGTRLTVV.

This chain joins TRBV7-2 and TRBJ2-5; tentatively, D is TRBD1 (7 bases). Germline V gives CDR1 SGHTA, CDR2 FQGNSA. The CDR3 runs to 13 residues. The germline V and J ends were trimmed by 4 bases and 7 bases, with 13 bases remaining between them. This CDR3 reads CASSWRQGGTQYF. The CDR3 DNA reads as TGTGCCAGCAGCTGGAGACAGGGAGGGACCCAGTACTTC.

The CDR3: CASSQEAESYGYTF. The CDR3 bases are TGTGCCAGCAGCCAAGAGGCTGAGTCATATGGCTACACCTTC. The chain joins TRBV4-2 to TRBJ1-2; D call uncertain. The ends were cut back, 0 bases at V and 5 bases at J, with 10 bases in the middle. Germline V lookup: CDR1 LGHNA, CDR2 YNFKEQ. This CDR3 has 14 amino acids.

The chain links TRBV7-2 to TRBJ1-4; 11 positions agree with TRBD1. The germline gives CDR1 SGHTA, CDR2 FQGNSA. The CDR3 extends over 16 amino acids. Losses at the gene ends were 4 bases for V and 4 bases for J; bases not matched to a gene: 5. CDR3 sequence: CASSSGQGGDNEKLFF. The DNA for the CDR3 is TGTGCCAGCAGCTCGGGACAGGGGGGAGATAATGAAAAACTGTTTTTT.

The V call is TRBV5-5, the J call TRBJ2-1, with 7 bases lining up with TRBD2. The CDR3 spans 16 residues. Trimming took 4 bases from V and 9 from J; bases not matched to a gene: 16. The germline CDR1 and CDR2 sequences are SGHKS and YYEKEE (reference sequence). CDR3 DNA sequence: TGTGCCAGCAGCACCCCCGTGCTGGGAGGGATGGGTGAGCAGTTCTTC. Encoded protein: CASSTPVLGGMGEQFF.

The CDR3: CASSPSPGTGKETQYF. DNA for the CDR3: TGCGCCAGCAGCCCGTCTCCCGGGACAGGGAAAGAGACCCAGTACTTC. The gene calls are TRBV5-1 and TRBJ2-5; TRBD1 matches 9 bases. The CDR3 covers 16 residues. The germline gives CDR1 SGHRS, CDR2 YFSETQ. The V gene end was trimmed by 4 bases and the J gene end by 3 bases; junction bases not matched to a gene: 10.